The 25 T cell receptor beta chains in this list originate from one sample, sequenced in a study of cytomegalovirus exposure and HLA in healthy donors. Primers included in the PCR were 60 Vbeta and 13 Jbeta primers. Here immunoSEQ multiplex PCR was the method, and the copy in TCRdb shows in-frame clones only, minus some. The table includes about 89,000 clones, under 85% detected once. Specimen: PBMCs. The receptors derive from a male donor in good health and CMV-seronegative.

This clone was recorded a few times. This chain uses TRBV4-3 with TRBJ1-5; D might be TRBD1 (5 bases). The CDR3 covers 17 residues. V dropped 3 bases and J dropped 2 bases, with 17 bases sitting between them. Germline lookup yields CDR1 LGHNA and CDR2 YSLEER. The CDR3 protein is CASSQVASTDGNQPQHF. For the CDR3, the DNA is TGCGCCAGCAGCCAGGTCGCTTCGACAGATGGCAATCAGCCCCAGCATTTT.

The chain recombines TRBV5-1 with TRBJ2-7, with D perhaps TRBD1 (6 bases). The CDR3 contains 16 residues. Trimming left V 0 bases short and J 6 bases short, with 19 bases between. CDR1 SGHRS and CDR2 YFSETQ come from the germline V gene. CDR3 coding DNA: TGCGCCAGCAGCTTGGAACCACGAAGAGGGGGTGGCGAGCAGTACTTC. It is translated as CASSLEPRRGGGEQYF.

J is TRBJ2-3 and V is TRBV9, with D tentatively TRBD2 (5 bases). The CDR3 has 15 residues. Trimming removed 3 bases at V and 6 bases at J, with 17 bases between. CDR1 is SGDLS, CDR2 YYNGEE, per germline. The CDR3 DNA sequence: TGTGCCAGCAGCGCCCCGGGAAGAAATTCCGATACGCAGTATTTT. Translation gives CASSAPGRNSDTQYF.

The V gene is TRBV7-2, the J gene TRBJ1-1; tentative D call: TRBD1 (5 bases). The CDR3 extends over 14 amino acids. Germline V gene lookup returns CDR1 SGHTA and CDR2 FQGNSA. Trimming cost V 6 bases and J 1 base, with 12 bases left between them. The CDR3: CASRRDGANTEAFF. DNA for the CDR3: TGTGCCAGCAGGCGGGACGGAGCGAACACTGAAGCTTTCTTT. The full variable domain, its missing parts supplied by reference TRBV7-2 and TRBJ1-1, is GAGVSQSPSNKVTEKGKDVELRCDPISGHTALYWYRQSLGQGLEFLIYFQGNSAPDKSGLPSDRFSAERTGGSVSTLTIQRTQQEDSAVYLCASRRDGANTEAFFGQGTRLTVV.

The chain combines TRBV10-3 with TRBJ2-3, with 7 bases identical to TRBD2. CDR1 and CDR2 (germline): ENHRY, SYGVKD. This CDR3 is built from 14 residues. With V trimmed by 8 bases and J by 2 bases, 7 bases remained unmatched. CDR3 region: CAIGGEGTTDTQYF. CDR3 nucleotides: TGTGCCATCGGAGGGGAGGGTACCACAGATACGCAGTATTTT.

The gene calls are TRBV9 and TRBJ2-1; D is possibly TRBD2 (5 bases). The germline V and J ends were trimmed by 0 bases and 1 base, with 8 bases remaining between them. This CDR3 has 15 residues. From germline, CDR1 is SGDLS and CDR2 YYNGEE. In nucleotides, the CDR3 is TGTGCCAGCAGCGTAGGTACTAGATCCTACAATGAGCAGTTCTTC. Translation gives CASSVGTRSYNEQFF.

This chain uses TRBV2 with TRBJ1-3; D gene ambiguous. CDR1 is SNHLY, CDR2 FYNNEI, per germline. V was trimmed by 4 bases and J by 0 bases, leaving 13 bases between them. The CDR3 contains 16 residues. The CDR3 DNA is TGTGCCAGCAGTGTGGGCCAGATCATCTCTGGAAACACCATATATTTT. This translates into CASSVGQIISGNTIYF.

V is TRBV18 and J is TRBJ2-7; tentative D call: TRBD2 (5 bases). Germline V gene lookup returns CDR1 KGHSH and CDR2 LQKENI. The CDR3 length is 16 residues. The V end lost 0 bases, the J end lost 0 bases, and 12 bases lay between the germline ends. The CDR3 DNA reads TGTGCCAGCTCACCACCCCGGGAACGGTTCTCCTACGAGCAGTACTTC. Encoded protein: CASSPPRERFSYEQYF. Variable domain in full (rest from reference TRBV18 and TRBJ2-7): NAGVMQNPRHLVRRRGQEARLRCSPMKGHSHVYWYRQLPEEGLKFMVYLQKENIIDESGMPKERFSAEFPKEGPSILRIQQVVRGDSAAYFCASSPPRERFSYEQYFGPGTRLTVT.

The chain combines TRBV28 with TRBJ1-3, with TRBD1 matching over 8 bases. The ends lost 11 bases at V and 2 bases at J; junction bases unmatched: 2. This CDR3 comprises 12 residues. Looked up from germline, CDR1 is MDHEN and CDR2 is SYDVKM. CDR3 region: CAGQGPGNTIYF. CDR3 nucleotide sequence: TGTGCCGGACAGGGACCTGGAAACACCATATATTTT.

The chain uses TRBV7-2 and TRBJ2-7; 10 bases match TRBD1. This CDR3 spans 15 amino acids. The germline V gene encodes CDR1 SGHTA and CDR2 FQGNSA. V was pared by 5 bases and J by 3 bases, with 7 bases of the junction left unmatched. The CDR3 bases are TGTGCCAGCAGCCGAGGGACAGGGGATGTCTACGAGCAGTACTTC. Translated: CASSRGTGDVYEQYF.

This chain links TRBV2 with TRBJ2-7, with 8 bases matching TRBD1. V shed 3 bases, J shed 6 bases, and the junction held 4 bases outside the gene matches. CDR1 and CDR2 (germline): SNHLY, FYNNEI. This CDR3 region has 13 residues. The CDR3 here is CASSDLQGGEQYF. The CDR3 region has the DNA TGTGCCAGCAGTGACCTACAGGGGGGCGAGCAGTACTTC.

V and J are TRBV13 and TRBJ2-1, with 9 nucleotides matching TRBD1. Looked up from germline, CDR1 is PRHDT and CDR2 is FYEKMQ (reference sequence). The V and J ends lost 4 bases and 1 base, in that order; junction bases with no gene match: 2. CDR3 length: 15 residues. The CDR3 protein is CASSSGTGSYNEQFF. The CDR3, as DNA: TGTGCCAGCAGCTCCGGGACAGGGTCCTACAATGAGCAGTTCTTC.

This clone was recorded once. J is TRBJ1-1 and V is TRBV5-1; the D gene is possibly TRBD1 (5 bases). Germline V lookup: CDR1 SGHRS, CDR2 YFSETQ. V lost 4 bases and J lost 4, with 20 bases in between. CDR3 length equals 16 residues. Here the CDR3 DNA reads TGCGCCAGCAGCCGGGGGGGGAGCCCCAGCGGCACTGAAGCTTTCTTT. Its translation is CASSRGGSPSGTEAFF.

This clone was recorded a few times. The genes are TRBV15 and TRBJ1-3; no clear D. CDR1 is LNHNV and CDR2 is YYDKDF in the germline V gene (reference sequence). Trimming left V 1 base short and J 6 bases short, with 7 bases between. This CDR3 has 13 amino acids. As DNA, the CDR3 is TGTGCCACCAGCAGAGGCAGCGTAAACACCATATATTTT. As protein: CATSRGSVNTIYF.

The chain links TRBV27 to TRBJ2-7, with TRBD1 identical over 7 bases. The CDR3 has 16 residues. V gave up 0 bases and J gave up 3 bases; unmatched junction bases: 8. Germline V gene sequence: CDR1 MNHEY, CDR2 SMNVEV (reference sequence). The CDR3 is CASSLSGWQGVYEQYF. In DNA, the CDR3 is TGTGCCAGCAGTTTATCAGGCTGGCAGGGGGTCTACGAGCAGTACTTC.

The V and J genes are TRBV9 and TRBJ1-2; D possibly corresponds to TRBD1 (6 bases). The V gene lost 6 bases and the J gene lost 2 bases, with 11 bases spanning the gap. This CDR3 contains 13 residues. CDR1 is SGDLS, CDR2 YYNGEE, per germline. CDR3 sequence (DNA): TGTGCCAGCACCCGGGACACGAACTATGGCTACACCTTC. This codes for CASTRDTNYGYTF.

V and J are TRBV2 and TRBJ1-2; 7 nucleotides match TRBD1. From germline, CDR1 is SNHLY and CDR2 FYNNEI. With 6 bases clipped from V and 8 bases from J, the junction kept 9 bases outside the gene matches. The CDR3 consists of 13 residues. The CDR3 loop is CASRIQGVGGYTF. The CDR3, as DNA: TGTGCCAGCAGGATTCAGGGGGTAGGGGGCTACACCTTC.

The chain uses TRBV27 and TRBJ1-5, with 7 bases fitting TRBD1. Unmatched junction bases numbered 6, after V lost 3 bases and J lost 7 bases. CDR3 length: 14 amino acids. The germline V gene has CDR1 MNHEY and CDR2 SMNVEV (reference sequence). This chain's CDR3 is CASSFGGGQQPQHF. As DNA, the CDR3 is TGTGCCAGCAGTTTCGGAGGGGGCCAGCAGCCCCAGCATTTT.

CDR3 nucleotide sequence: TGCAGCGCGGGGGGGACTAGCGGGACCTACGAGCAGTACTTC. Protein sequence: CSAGGTSGTYEQYF. This chain uses TRBV29-1 with TRBJ2-7, with 13 bases aligning to TRBD2. Trimming at V came to 7 bases and at J to 2 bases, leaving 5 bases not matched to a gene. The CDR3 is made up of 14 amino acids. Germline assignment: CDR1 SQVTM and CDR2 ANQGSEA.

DNA of the CDR3: TGTGCCAGCAGCTTAGGGGCAGGGAGGGTTCCGAACACTGAAGCTTTCTTT. Translation: CASSLGAGRVPNTEAFF. The V and J genes are TRBV11-2 and TRBJ1-1; weak D call: TRBD1 (5 bases). V gave up 1 base and J gave up 1 base, with 16 bases separating them. CDR1 and CDR2 (germline): SGHAT, FQNNGV. There are 17 residues in the CDR3.

The genes are TRBV4-3 and TRBJ2-1; 14 bases match TRBD2. Per germline, CDR1 LGHNA and CDR2 YSLEER. The CDR3 totals 16 residues. V lost 0 bases and J lost 10; bases outside the gene matches: 5. The CDR3 sequence is CASSQDRGTSGSEQFF. CDR3 in DNA: TGCGCCAGCAGCCAAGATCGGGGGACTAGCGGGAGCGAGCAGTTCTTC.

The chain employs TRBV21-1 and TRBJ1-2. TRBV21-1 is an annotated pseudogene. The CDR3 consists of 12 residues. CDR3 in amino acids: CASSRSNYGYTF. The CDR3 nucleotides read TGTGCCAGCAGCCGTTCGAACTATGGCTACACCTTC.

The V and J genes are TRBV5-8 and TRBJ2-5; maybe TRBD2 (6 bases). The DNA end favors TRBJ2-7, so the J call may be wrong. CDR3 length: 14 amino acids. In germline, CDR1 is SGHTS, CDR2 YDEGEE. The CDR3 protein is CASSFGGRIYEQYF. In DNA form, the CDR3 reads TGTGCCAGCAGCTTTGGGGGGAGAATCTACGAGCAGTACTTC.

The chain recombines TRBV4-3 with TRBJ2-7; TRBD2 matches 9 bases. The J segment lost 6 bases and the V segment lost 4 bases, leaving 10 bases of the junction unmatched. Germline V gene data show CDR1 as LGHNA and CDR2 as YSLEER. The CDR3 contains 15 residues. DNA of the CDR3: TGCGCCAGCAGCCGTGACACGGGACTAGCTCCCGAGCAGTACTTC. Protein: CASSRDTGLAPEQYF.

This clone has more than one count but fewer than ten. The genes are TRBV11-2 and TRBJ2-3, with TRBD1 as a possible D gene (6 bases). CDR3 length equals 17 residues. Germline V gives CDR1 SGHAT, CDR2 FQNNGV. V was cut by 0 bases and J by 4 bases, with 17 bases left in between. The CDR3 protein is CASSLEGALIPADTQYF. CDR3 coding DNA: TGTGCCAGCAGCTTAGAGGGGGCCCTCATCCCGGCAGATACGCAGTATTTT.